Sequencing of this T cell receptor beta chain was carried out in a study of pediatric ulcerative colitis. The CDR3 spans 13 residues. V lost 3 bases and J lost 5, with 7 bases in between. CDR1 is SEHNR and CDR2 is FQNEAQ in the germline V gene (reference sequence). Findings and caveats of the study: Repertoires came from total lymphocyte DNA, not specific subsets. Substantially fewer templates came from a couple of patients' blood samples.

Comment on this clone: Its specificity is unknown.

TCRdb's table, derived via immunoSEQ multiplex PCR, lists solely in-frame clones and lacks some. This sample has 30,000 to 45,000 clones, with less than 90% found just once. The sample comprised blood. This TCR was recovered from a girl between 5 and 17 years old with moderate ulcerative colitis. J is TRBJ2-2 and V is TRBV7-9; possibly TRBD1 for D (6 bases). In DNA, the CDR3 is TGTGCCAGCAGCTTTACAGGGACCGGGGAGCTGTTTTTT. This gives the protein CASSFTGTGELFF.